These 7 T cell receptor beta chains were sequenced from one sample in a study of T cell changes during pregnancy in multiple sclerosis. Measured with immunoSEQ multiplex PCR; TCRdb has only the in-frame clones, and not every one. The data show 35,000 to 40,000 clones, 88% seen once. Sequenced here: CD8+ T cells from peripheral blood mononuclear cells, sampled in the third trimester of pregnancy. These TCRs come from a female donor with multiple sclerosis, enrolled in a pregnancy study.

The chain recombines TRBV11-2 with TRBJ2-7, with 11 positions matching TRBD1. The CDR3 consists of 15 residues. Germline V gives CDR1 SGHAT, CDR2 FQNNGV. The J segment lost 7 bases and the V segment lost 4 bases, leaving 9 bases of the junction unmatched. CDR3 DNA: TGTGCCAGCAGCTCCCCCCGGGACAGGGGGACAGAGCAGTACTTC. It specifies CASSSPRDRGTEQYF.

The rearrangement links TRBV5-5 to TRBJ1-5, with a tentative D call TRBD1 (6 bases). Trimming cost V 4 bases and J 1 base, with 9 bases left between them. The CDR3 contains 14 residues. Germline V gene data show CDR1 as SGHKS and CDR2 as YYEKEE (reference sequence). This chain's CDR3 is CASSGGASNQPQHF. CDR3 DNA sequence: TGTGCCAGCAGCGGGGGCGCGAGCAATCAGCCCCAGCATTTT. The full variable domain, with the rest looked up from reference TRBV5-5 and TRBJ1-5, is DAGVTQSPTHLIKTRGQQVTLRCSPISGHKSVSWYQQVLGQGPQFIFQYYEKEERGRGNFPDRFSARQFPNYSSELNVNALLLGDSALYLCASSGGASNQPQHFGDGTRLSIL.

J is TRBJ2-1 and V is TRBV15, with a weak D call TRBD2 (7 bases). This CDR3 spans 13 amino acids. V was trimmed by 2 bases and J by 9 bases, leaving 11 bases between them. Germline V gives CDR1 LNHNV, CDR2 YYDKDF (reference sequence). CDR3 region: CATSRSRGGEQFF. The CDR3 nucleotides read TGTGCCACCAGCAGATCAAGGGGGGGTGAGCAGTTCTTC.

The chain links TRBV10-3 to TRBJ2-5; 10 bases fit TRBD1. The trim removed 6 bases at V and 4 bases at J, leaving 11 bases unmatched. Germline-derived CDR1 and CDR2 are ENHRY and SYGVKD. The CDR3 runs 16 residues. The CDR3 bases are TGTGCCATCAGCGAGACAGGGGGCGAGGTCACAGAGACCCAGTACTTC. It specifies CAISETGGEVTETQYF.

The gene calls are TRBV5-6 and TRBJ1-2; 7 nucleotides match TRBD1. From germline, CDR1 is SGHDT and CDR2 YYEEEE. V was pared by 2 bases and J by 3 bases, with 4 bases of the junction left unmatched. The CDR3 sequence is 14 residues long. Here the CDR3 DNA reads TGTGCCAGCAGCTTTAACAGGGGCCACTATGGCTACACCTTC. Translation: CASSFNRGHYGYTF.

The chain recombines TRBV13 with TRBJ1-2, with D tentatively TRBD1 (5 bases). Germline CDR1 reads PRHDT; CDR2 reads FYEKMQ (reference sequence). V lost 3 bases, J lost 3 bases, and 11 bases lay in between. CDR3 size: 14 residues. CDR3 region: CASSLWGGDYGYTF. The CDR3 coding sequence is TGTGCCAGCAGCTTGTGGGGGGGGGACTATGGCTACACCTTC. Looking up the rest from reference TRBV13 and TRBJ1-2 gives the full variable domain: AAGVIQSPRHLIKEKRETATLKCYPIPRHDTVYWYQQGPGQDPQFLISFYEKMQSDKGSIPDRFSAQQFSDYHSELNMSSLELGDSALYFCASSLWGGDYGYTFGSGTRLTVV.

In its sample, this clone was seen once. V usage is TRBV5-1 and J usage is TRBJ1-1; no clear D gene. The V and J ends lost 1 base and 4 bases respectively, with 8 bases between them. The CDR3 contains 13 residues. Germline loops: CDR1 SGHRS, CDR2 YFSETQ. The CDR3 nucleotides read TGCGCCAGCAGCTTGAGCGGCGGCACTGAAGCTTTCTTT. It encodes CASSLSGGTEAFF.